This TCR beta chain was sequenced for a study of blood T cell repertoires in COVID-19. Trimming took off 6 bases at V and 6 bases at J, with 24 bases between the two ends. The CDR3 is 16 amino acids. Germline V gene sequence: CDR1 SGHRS, CDR2 YFSETQ. Original processing notes: Amplifying reference gene primers gave estimates of nucleated cell counts. This table comes from immunoSEQ multiplex PCR, and its TCRdb copy is limited to in-frame clones, with some not included. That table gives V, J and clone size, and the DNA gave D and trimming. The data contain about 200,000 clones, about 89% of them singletons.

The rearrangement links TRBV5-1 to TRBJ2-5, with D possibly TRBD2 on 6 matching bases. The clonotype comes from a middle-aged man with acute or convalescent COVID-19. Material for sequencing was peripheral blood. The CDR3 sequence: CASKGSGGGWLKTQYF. The CDR3 nucleotides read TGCGCCAGCAAGGGGAGCGGAGGAGGGTGGCTGAAGACCCAGTACTTC.